This TCR beta chain emerged from a study of T-cell reconstitution after alpha-beta-depleted transplantation in children. Study-wide points: About two months after transplant, alpha-beta T cells reportedly came from several hundred expanded graft clones.

This clonotype has only a few counts. Its cognate antigen is unknown. Preparation of the TCRbeta library used unique molecular identifiers. TCRdb reanalysed the PCR reads using MiXCR and keeps one entry per CDR3 protein. The profile shows about 98,000 distinct CDR3 sequences, 4.5% to 7.5% of them singletons. The sequence derives from a female patient between 2 and 10 years old who had a stem cell transplant for Fanconi anemia, so the T cells may come from the graft donor. This sample comprised PBMCs, mostly from graft donor cells, obtained 60 days after TCRalphabeta/CD19-depleted stem cell transplant.

This CDR3 reads CASSKVMAGSQPQHF. In DNA, the CDR3 is TGTGCCAGCAGCAAAGTGATGGCAGGGAGCCAGCCCCAGCATTTT. This sequence joins TRBV21-1 and TRBJ1-5; the table assigns TRBD1, which was not confirmed against the DNA. TRBV21-1 is a documented pseudogene. This CDR3 spans 15 amino acids.